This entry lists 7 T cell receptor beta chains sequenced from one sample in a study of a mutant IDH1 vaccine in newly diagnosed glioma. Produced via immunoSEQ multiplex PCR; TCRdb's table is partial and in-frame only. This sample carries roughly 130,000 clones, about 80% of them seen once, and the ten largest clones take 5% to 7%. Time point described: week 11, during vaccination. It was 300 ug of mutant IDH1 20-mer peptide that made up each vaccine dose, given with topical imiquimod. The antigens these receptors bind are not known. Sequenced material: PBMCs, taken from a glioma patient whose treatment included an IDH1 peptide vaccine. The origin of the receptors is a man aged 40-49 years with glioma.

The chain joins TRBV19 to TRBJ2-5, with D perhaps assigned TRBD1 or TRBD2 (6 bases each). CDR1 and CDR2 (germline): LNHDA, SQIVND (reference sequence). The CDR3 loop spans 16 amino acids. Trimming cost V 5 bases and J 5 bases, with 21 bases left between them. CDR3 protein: CASSPQRGVRRETQYF. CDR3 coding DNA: TGTGCCAGTAGTCCTCAAAGGGGGGTAAGGAGGGAGACCCAGTACTTC.

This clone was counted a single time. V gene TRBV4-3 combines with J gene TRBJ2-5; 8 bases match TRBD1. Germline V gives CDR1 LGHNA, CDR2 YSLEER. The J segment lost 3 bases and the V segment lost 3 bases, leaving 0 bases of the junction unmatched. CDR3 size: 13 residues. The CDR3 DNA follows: TGCGCCAGCAGCCAGGACAGGGAAGAGACCCAGTACTTC. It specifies CASSQDREETQYF.

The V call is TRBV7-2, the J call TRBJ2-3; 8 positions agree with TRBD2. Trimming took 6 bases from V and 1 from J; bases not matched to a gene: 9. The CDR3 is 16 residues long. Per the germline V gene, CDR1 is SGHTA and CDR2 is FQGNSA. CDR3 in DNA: TGTGCCAGCAGGGGCGGAGCGGGAGCGCGCACAGATACGCAGTATTTT. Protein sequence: CASRGGAGARTDTQYF.

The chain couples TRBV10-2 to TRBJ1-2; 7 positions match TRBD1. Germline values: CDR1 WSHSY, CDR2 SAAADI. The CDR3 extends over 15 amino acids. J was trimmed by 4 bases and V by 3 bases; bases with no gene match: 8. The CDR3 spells CASSEGTEASYGYTF. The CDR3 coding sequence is TGCGCCAGCAGTGAAGGGACAGAAGCTTCCTATGGCTACACCTTC.

The CDR3 coding sequence is TGCGCCAGCAGCGTACAGGGCCCGCCCAATGAGCAGTTCTTC. Amino acids: CASSVQGPPNEQFF. The chain combines TRBV5-1 with TRBJ2-1, with D possibly TRBD1 on 6 matching bases. CDR1 is SGHRS, CDR2 YFSETQ, per germline. CDR3 length: 14 residues. V dropped 4 bases and J dropped 6 bases, with 14 bases sitting between them. Together with reference TRBV5-1 and TRBJ2-1, the CDR3 gives the full variable domain: KAGVTQTPRYLIKTRGQQVTLSCSPISGHRSVSWYQQTPGQGLQFLFEYFSETQRNKGNFPGRFSGRQFSNSRSEMNVSTLELGDSALYLCASSVQGPPNEQFFGPGTRLTVL.

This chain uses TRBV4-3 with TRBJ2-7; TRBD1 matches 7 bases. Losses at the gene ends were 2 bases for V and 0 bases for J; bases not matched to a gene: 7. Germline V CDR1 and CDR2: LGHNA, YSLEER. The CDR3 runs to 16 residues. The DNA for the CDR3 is TGCGCCAGCAGCCAATTTACAGGGGATCCCTCCTACGAGCAGTACTTC. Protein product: CASSQFTGDPSYEQYF.

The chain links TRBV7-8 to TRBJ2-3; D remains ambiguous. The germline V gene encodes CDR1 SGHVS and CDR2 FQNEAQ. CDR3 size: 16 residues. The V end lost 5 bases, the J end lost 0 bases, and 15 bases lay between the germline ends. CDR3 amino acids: CASSVVGRLSTDTQYF. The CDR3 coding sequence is TGTGCCAGCAGCGTAGTTGGTCGATTGAGCACAGATACGCAGTATTTT. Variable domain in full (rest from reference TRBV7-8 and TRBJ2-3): GAGVSQSPRYKVAKRGQDVALRCDPISGHVSLFWYQQALGQGPEFLTYFQNEAQLDKSGLPSDRFFAERPEGSVSTLKIQRTQQEDSAVYLCASSVVGRLSTDTQYFGPGTRLTVL.